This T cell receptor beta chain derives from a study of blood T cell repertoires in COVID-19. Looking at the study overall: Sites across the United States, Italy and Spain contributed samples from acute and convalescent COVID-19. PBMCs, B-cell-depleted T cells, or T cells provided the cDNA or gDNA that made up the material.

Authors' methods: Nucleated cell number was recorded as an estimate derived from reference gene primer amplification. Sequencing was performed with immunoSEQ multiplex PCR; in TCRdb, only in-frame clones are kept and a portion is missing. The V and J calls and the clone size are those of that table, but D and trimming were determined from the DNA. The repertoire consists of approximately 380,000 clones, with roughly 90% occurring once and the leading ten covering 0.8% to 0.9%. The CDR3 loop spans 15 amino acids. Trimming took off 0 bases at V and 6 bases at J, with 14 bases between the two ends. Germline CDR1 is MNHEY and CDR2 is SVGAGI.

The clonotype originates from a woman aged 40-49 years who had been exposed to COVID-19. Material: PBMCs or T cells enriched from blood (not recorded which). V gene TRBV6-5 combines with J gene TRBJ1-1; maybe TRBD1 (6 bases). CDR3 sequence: CASSYSITGSAEAFF. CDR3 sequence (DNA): TGTGCCAGCAGTTACTCCATCACAGGGTCGGCTGAAGCTTTCTTT.